This TCR beta chain was profiled in a study of sequential checkpoint blockade in melanoma (dated by TCRdb to about 2019). The study in broad terms: Patients were randomized 1:1 to first-line nivolumab followed by ipilimumab (arm A) or ipilimumab followed by nivolumab (arm B). Maintenance nivolumab came after each of the two trial sequences. DNA from approximately 99 pretreatment melanoma tumor samples underwent TCRbeta immunosequencing. Approximately 23 patients had matched tumor biopsies taken before treatment and at week 13, after single-agent nivolumab (arm A) or ipilimumab (arm B). The same lesion was the source of 65% to 90% of the matched pre- and post-treatment tumor biopsy pairs. Study-level results and caveats: Small sample sizes and reduced statistical power limited the analyses of tumor T-cell fraction within each arm. Patients whose tumor T-cell fraction and clonality increased by week 13 were about 30 times more likely to achieve clinical benefit. PD-L1 staining and CD8+ T-cell counts correlated with tumor T-cell fraction and clonality, whereas mutational load did not. Validation of the response-prediction model combining TCR metrics and mutation burden is needed in larger, independent patient cohorts. Among patients in arm A, the nivolumab-first arm, pretreatment tumor TIL clonality was associated with response (P = .04).

The immunoSEQ Assay was used to immunosequence TCRbeta CDR3 regions from genomic DNA. Before high-throughput sequencing, genomic DNA was amplified using bias-controlled multiplex PCR. Per the source publication's procedure: To quantify the absolute abundance of each unique TCRbeta CDR3 region, the sequences were collapsed and filtered. Clonality, defined as 1 minus Pielou's evenness, was calculated using productive rearrangements only. Tumor T-cell fraction was calculated by normalizing TCRbeta template counts to the amount of usable DNA, which was estimated from several housekeeping genes. A previously published method was used to identify clones with significantly greater frequencies in on-treatment samples than in baseline samples. TCRdb took this table from immuneACCESS and kept in-frame rearrangements with V and J called. Such tables lack part of the clones; where checked against another copy, unresolved V genes explain under half of the gap, and the rest is unexplained. V, J and clone size derive from that table, while D and trimming were established from the DNA sequence. For this sample there are around 5,500 clones; roughly 36% appear just once. Around 10% of the sample rests with the top ten.

In the case of this clone: Its antigen is not yet known. One base away there is no much larger clone; base qualities are not given.

Counted from cysteine to phenylalanine, this CDR3 has 12 amino acids. Left in the record is the CDR3 DNA by itself, 36 bases read in frame from the first base. Looking up the germline V gene yields CDR1 MNHGY and CDR2 SAAAGT. The germline V end is reduced by 0 bases and the J end by 10 bases; junction bases left unmatched: 0. The sample's treatment or condition label, decoded: randomized to nivolumab then ipilimumab (arm A) or the reverse (arm B). Prior DNA-damaging chemotherapy had not been received by any trial patient. Samples came from patients with melanoma in CheckMate 064, a randomized, open-label phase II trial of sequential checkpoint blockade. Genomic DNA from formalin-fixed paraffin-embedded (FFPE) tissue samples served as the input for tumor TCR sequencing.

The receptor was derived from a human donor with melanoma. Material: tumor tissue (inferred from file names), obtained from a patient given nivolumab and ipilimumab in sequence. The chain is made from TRBV6-8 and TRBJ2-3; the central 8 bases match TRBD1. The DNA sequence is TGTGCCAGCAGTTACTCGACAGGGGCGCAGTATTTT. Its protein reads: CASSYSTGAQYF.